The clone carrying this T cell receptor (beta chain) was detected a few times. Its antigen is as yet unknown. MiXCR, applied by TCRdb to the 5' RACE reads, yields one record per CDR3 protein. In the table there are about 400,000 distinct CDR3 sequences, around 24% of which are singletons. Trimming took 6 bases from V and 3 from J, leaving 12 bases between them. The CDR3 loop spans 13 amino acids. Germline CDR1 LGHNA, CDR2 YSLEER. The sample originates from a study of T-cell memory formation after mild COVID-19. Findings and limits, study-wide: Second-wave clones that peaked on day 37 lacked confirmed SARS-CoV-2 specificity.

The TCR sequence derives from an adult woman who had mild COVID-19 (a few samples of this study predate the infection). Cell type and time point are not known. This chain connects TRBV4-3 to TRBJ2-7, with D hard to call. The sample was PBMCs or a T cell subset sorted from them (not recorded which). The CDR3 sequence is CASRSARNYEQYF. For the CDR3, the DNA is TGCGCCAGCAGGTCTGCTCGAAACTACGAGCAGTACTTC.